The present TCR beta chain was sequenced within a study of OX40 agonist ivuxolimab in advanced cancers. Note on this clone: The antigen remains undetermined. Germline is not matched at one junction end, which may reflect a read error.

Autoimmune disease history or systemic immunosuppression excluded patients. CDR3 size: 14 residues. Germline values: CDR1 SGHVS, CDR2 FQNEAQ. Profiled with immunoSEQ multiplex PCR; TCRdb holds only in-frame clones, not every one. This table has tens of thousands of clones, roughly 85% appearing once. Study-level results: CD8+ T cells averaged more expanded clones than CD4+.

The sequencing here drew on CD4+ or CD8+ T cells sorted from blood, taken in a trial of the OX40 agonist ivuxolimab. The sequence came from an adult with an advanced solid tumor such as melanoma, head and neck, liver or kidney cancer. The V gene is TRBV7-8, the J gene TRBJ2-7; 9 bases map to TRBD2. CDR3 sequence: CASSFLSSGEREAW. CDR3 coding DNA: TGTGCCAGCAGCTTTTTATCCAGCGGGGAGCGGGAGGCGTGG.